The 8 T cell receptor beta chains listed next were all sequenced from one sample in a study of blood T cell repertoires in COVID-19. TCRdb's table, derived via immunoSEQ multiplex PCR, lists solely in-frame clones and lacks some. The data contain 150,000 to 200,000 clones, roughly 88% of them seen just once; the ten biggest clones take up roughly 9%. The sample comprised PBMCs or T cells enriched from blood (not recorded which). Receptors originate from a woman aged 18-29 years who had recovered from COVID-19.

In DNA form, the CDR3 reads TGTGCCAGCACCTCCCGGACAGCGGAAGGCAATGAGCAGTTCTTC. This encodes CASTSRTAEGNEQFF. This chain links TRBV2 with TRBJ2-1, with D perhaps TRBD1 (6 bases). V lost 7 bases and J lost 6, with 19 bases in between. CDR3 length equals 15 residues. The V gene's germline CDR1 is SNHLY and CDR2 FYNNEI.

The V and J genes are TRBV2 and TRBJ2-7, with 8 bases identical to TRBD2. Germline assignment: CDR1 SNHLY and CDR2 FYNNEI. The CDR3 extends over 15 amino acids. V was pared by 7 bases and J by 4 bases, with 12 bases of the junction left unmatched. DNA of the CDR3: TGTGCCAGCATATGGGAGCGGGGGACCGGGTACGAGCAGTACTTC. Protein sequence: CASIWERGTGYEQYF.

The chain recombines TRBV7-8 with TRBJ2-6; perhaps TRBD2 as D (6 bases). The V end lost 3 bases, the J end lost 0 bases, and 9 bases lay between the germline ends. The CDR3 has 16 amino acids. Germline CDR1 and CDR2: SGHVS and FQNEAQ. CDR3 coding DNA: TGTGCCAGCAGCTTCCCCGGGGGCTCTGGGGCCAACGTCCTGACTTTC. This gives the protein CASSFPGGSGANVLTF.

V is TRBV7-2 and J is TRBJ2-5, with TRBD2 as a possible D gene (5 bases). The CDR3 is made up of 17 amino acids. Germline V CDR1 and CDR2: SGHTA, FQGNSA. V was cut by 1 base and J by 5 bases, with 20 bases left in between. The CDR3 DNA follows: TGTGCCAGCAGCTTAGTAGGTAGCGCCCCCGTCTCGGAGACCCAGTACTTC. Translating gives CASSLVGSAPVSETQYF.

CDR3 coding DNA: TGTGCCAGCAGGAATCCCGGGACTTCCGGGTTTGGGACCCAGTACTTC. Its protein is CASRNPGTSGFGTQYF. The V gene is TRBV2, the J gene TRBJ2-5; perhaps TRBD2 as D (6 bases). Germline V gene data show CDR1 as SNHLY and CDR2 as FYNNEI. Deletions cut 6 bases from V and 7 bases from J, with 24 bases between. The CDR3 loop spans 16 amino acids.

V is TRBV14 and J is TRBJ2-1; TRBD2 aligns across 11 bases. Looked up from germline, CDR1 is SGHDN and CDR2 is FVKESK. The V and J ends lost 0 bases and 12 bases, in that order; junction bases with no gene match: 4. The CDR3 covers 14 residues. The CDR3 coding sequence is TGTGCCAGCAGCCAAGAACTAGCGGGGGTAGGGCAGTTCTTC. It specifies CASSQELAGVGQFF. The entire variable domain, with the rest obtained from reference TRBV14 and TRBJ2-1, is as follows: EAGVTQFPSHSVIEKGQTVTLRCDPISGHDNLYWYRRVMGKEIKFLLHFVKESKQDESGMPNNRFLAERTGGTYSTLKVQPAELEDSGVYFCASSQELAGVGQFFGPGTRLTVL.

This clone was detected only once. V usage is TRBV13 and J usage is TRBJ2-1; TRBD2 is a possible D gene (5 bases). V was trimmed by 8 bases and J by 6 bases, leaving 17 bases between them. Germline assignment: CDR1 PRHDT and CDR2 FYEKMQ (reference sequence). This CDR3 is 14 amino acids long. CDR3 residues: CASLLRRLVNEQFF. The CDR3 DNA reads TGTGCCAGCCTCCTCCGGAGGTTGGTCAATGAGCAGTTCTTC.

This chain connects TRBV11-2 to TRBJ2-2, with 9 nucleotides matching TRBD2. Germline-derived CDR1 and CDR2 are SGHAT and FQNNGV. The CDR3 covers 16 residues. V gave up 3 bases and J gave up 5 bases; unmatched junction bases: 7. The chain's CDR3 is CASSFGAGGSTGELFF. The CDR3 bases are TGTGCCAGCAGCTTCGGAGCGGGAGGATCTACCGGGGAGCTGTTTTTT.